These 23 T cell receptor beta chains came from one sample sequenced in a study of blood T cell repertoires in COVID-19. Clones were sequenced by immunoSEQ multiplex PCR, and TCRdb holds only the in-frame ones, with some missing. The repertoire includes around 170,000 clones, 88% of them detected once, and around 24% sits in the top ten. The specimen was peripheral blood. The origin of the receptors is a man aged 60 to 69 with acute or convalescent COVID-19.

The chain employs TRBV11-2 and TRBJ1-2; TRBD1 agrees at 9 bases. V lost 5 bases to trimming and J lost 6 bases; unmatched junction nucleotides: 7. Germline-derived CDR1 and CDR2 are SGHAT and FQNNGV. This CDR3 has 14 amino acids. Written as DNA, the CDR3 is TGTGCCAGCAGCCCCGACAGGGGGAGTGATGGCTACACCTTC. This codes for CASSPDRGSDGYTF.

This clone has a single count. The V gene is TRBV24-1, the J gene TRBJ2-7; TRBD1 matches at 7 bases. After removal of 9 bases from V and 1 base from J, the junction contained 5 bases not matched to a gene. The CDR3 is 13 amino acids. Germline lookup yields CDR1 KGHDR and CDR2 SFDVKD. CDR3 coding DNA: TGTGCCACCCCAAACAGGGGTTCCTACGAGCAGTACTTC. It translates to CATPNRGSYEQYF.

Comment on this clone: This CDR3 is also generated by other DNA sequences in the sample. The chain joins TRBV29-1 to TRBJ2-5; 12 bases map to TRBD2. Germline V gene data show CDR1 as SQVTM and CDR2 as ANQGSEA. There are 14 residues in the CDR3. With V trimmed by 4 bases and J by 4 bases, 4 bases remained unmatched. The CDR3 loop reads CSVGEGLAGETQYF. In DNA, the CDR3 is TGCAGCGTTGGGGAGGGACTAGCGGGAGAGACCCAGTACTTC.

This clone was seen more than once but under ten times. This rearrangement joins TRBV5-1 to TRBJ2-6; D remains ambiguous. CDR3 length equals 15 residues. Germline V gene sequence: CDR1 SGHRS, CDR2 YFSETQ. The V gene lost 4 bases and the J gene lost 0 bases, with 8 bases spanning the gap. CDR3 sequence (DNA): TGCGCCAGCAGCCCAGTTACCTCTGGGGCCAACGTCCTGACTTTC. Translation gives CASSPVTSGANVLTF.

This clone was seen only once. V is TRBV14 and J is TRBJ1-2; D gene ambiguous. This CDR3 is 15 amino acids long. Trimming removed 4 bases from V and 2 bases from J, with 14 bases in between. Germline CDR1 is SGHDN and CDR2 is FVKESK. The chain's CDR3 is CASSPRAGGNYGYTF. In DNA form, the CDR3 reads TGTGCCAGCAGCCCCCGGGCGGGAGGGAACTATGGCTACACCTTC.

The chain uses TRBV28 and TRBJ1-5; D call uncertain. Trimming removed 3 bases from V and 7 bases from J, with 7 bases in between. The length of the CDR3 is 12 residues. CDR1 MDHEN and CDR2 SYDVKM come from the germline V gene. Here the CDR3 DNA reads TGTGCCAGCAGTTTGGTGGAGCAGCCCCAGCATTTT. Residues: CASSLVEQPQHF.

This chain connects TRBV20-1 to TRBJ2-2, with 9 positions matching TRBD2. Trimming cost V 3 bases and J 5 bases; bases outside gene matches: 4. This CDR3 spans 14 amino acids. Germline CDR1 and CDR2: DFQATT and SNEGSKA (reference sequence). CDR3 coding DNA: TGCAGTGCTAGTCTAGCGGGGCGGACCGGGGAGCTGTTTTTT. This encodes CSASLAGRTGELFF.

This rearrangement joins TRBV30 to TRBJ2-5; D is ambiguous. Per the germline V gene, CDR1 is GTSNPN and CDR2 is SVGIG (reference sequence). V was trimmed by 1 base and J by 7 bases, leaving 10 bases between them. This CDR3 has 12 residues. The CDR3: CAWSAPLVTQYF. For the CDR3, the DNA is TGTGCCTGGAGTGCCCCCCTAGTGACCCAGTACTTC. Looking up the rest from reference TRBV30 and TRBJ2-5 gives the full variable domain: SQTIHQWPATLVQPVGSPLSLECTVEGTSNPNLYWYRQAAGRGLQLLFYSVGIGQISSEVPQNLSASRPQDRQFILSSKKLLLSDSGFYLCAWSAPLVTQYFGPGTRLLVL.

The V call is TRBV11-2, the J call TRBJ2-5, with 13 bases lining up with TRBD2. Germline V gives CDR1 SGHAT, CDR2 FQNNGV. This CDR3 has 16 amino acids. Trimming at V came to 5 bases and at J to 4 bases, leaving 7 bases not matched to a gene. CDR3 region: CASSPTSGGWSETQYF. Here the CDR3 DNA reads TGTGCCAGCAGCCCGACTAGCGGGGGGTGGTCAGAGACCCAGTACTTC.

Concerning this clone itself: Other DNA sequences in this specimen translate into the identical CDR3. The V gene is TRBV5-1, the J gene TRBJ1-2; D perhaps matches TRBD1 (5 bases). In germline, CDR1 is SGHRS, CDR2 YFSETQ. CDR3 length: 13 amino acids. V was clipped by 0 bases and J by 4 bases, with 7 bases between them. The CDR3 nucleotides are TGCGCCAGCAGCTTGGGACAGTCCTATGGCTACACCTTC. It yields the protein CASSLGQSYGYTF. Based on the CDR3 plus reference TRBV5-1 and TRBJ1-2, the full variable domain is KAGVTQTPRYLIKTRGQQVTLSCSPISGHRSVSWYQQTPGQGLQFLFEYFSETQRNKGNFPGRFSGRQFSNSRSEMNVSTLELGDSALYLCASSLGQSYGYTFGSGTRLTVV.

The chain couples TRBV7-9 to TRBJ2-7; 8 nucleotides align to TRBD1. The ends lost 5 bases at V and 1 base at J; junction bases unmatched: 7. The CDR3 is 15 residues long. The germline gives CDR1 SEHNR, CDR2 FQNEAQ (reference sequence). The DNA of the CDR3 is TGTGCCAGCAGCCATCCGACAGGGGATTCCTACGAGCAGTACGTC. This sequence encodes CASSHPTGDSYEQYV.

V usage is TRBV3-1 (or the pseudogene TRBV3-2) and J usage is TRBJ1-5; unclear D gene. Germline lookup yields CDR1 LGHDT and CDR2 YNNKEL (reference sequence). The CDR3 length is 13 residues. Trimming took off 1 base at V and 4 bases at J, with 5 bases between the two ends. The CDR3 spells CASSQVINQPQHF. The CDR3 nucleotides are TGTGCCAGCAGCCAAGTAATTAATCAGCCCCAGCATTTT.

This chain connects TRBV2 to TRBJ1-4; D remains ambiguous. V lost 3 bases and J lost 2, with 10 bases in between. The CDR3 consists of 15 residues. The germline CDR1 and CDR2 sequences are SNHLY and FYNNEI. The CDR3 reads CASSEERVTNEKLFF. CDR3 sequence (DNA): TGTGCCAGCAGTGAGGAGAGGGTTACTAATGAAAAACTGTTTTTT.

The chain links TRBV6-5 to TRBJ2-4; a weak D match, TRBD1 (6 bases). This CDR3 region has 14 residues. CDR1 is MNHEY and CDR2 is SVGAGI in the germline V gene. The CDR3 DNA reads TGTGCGACAGGACCCACGGGTACCAAAAACATTCAGTACTTC. It encodes CATGPTGTKNIQYF.

The V gene is TRBV7-6, the J gene TRBJ2-2, with 12 bases fitting TRBD2. Germline V gene data show CDR1 as SGHVS and CDR2 as FNYEAQ. The V segment lost 1 base and the J segment 5 bases; nucleotides outside the gene matches: 5. CDR3 length equals 17 residues. Here the CDR3 DNA reads TGTGCCAGCAGCTTAGGGGCTGGGACTAGCGGGACCGGGGAGCTGTTTTTT. It translates to CASSLGAGTSGTGELFF.

The rearrangement links TRBV6-1 to TRBJ1-6; the D gene is possibly TRBD1 (5 bases). Between the trimmed V and J ends, which lost 1 base and 8 bases, there was a span of 12 bases. The CDR3 length is 15 residues. From germline, CDR1 is MNHNS and CDR2 SASEGT. CDR3 sequence reads: CASSEGSGRDSPLHF. Written as DNA, the CDR3 is TGTGCCAGCAGTGAAGGGTCAGGGCGCGATTCACCCCTCCACTTT.

J is TRBJ1-2 and V is TRBV6-5; unclear D gene. Germline CDR1 MNHEY, CDR2 SVGAGI. Trimming removed 6 bases at V and 6 bases at J, with 20 bases between. This CDR3 has 15 residues. The CDR3 here is CASSHTLGPGNGYTF. The CDR3 bases are TGTGCCAGCAGCCACACTCTGGGCCCGGGGAATGGCTACACCTTC.

The chain carries TRBV27 and TRBJ2-7, with 9 nucleotides matching TRBD2. The V and J ends lost 6 bases and 2 bases, in that order; junction bases with no gene match: 17. Germline V lookup: CDR1 MNHEY, CDR2 SMNVEV (reference sequence). This CDR3 is 18 amino acids long. Written as DNA, the CDR3 is TGTGCCAGCAGAAGAACGGCTAGCGGGGTTGGGCGACCCTACGAGCAGTACGTC. The encoded protein is CASRRTASGVGRPYEQYV.

This chain joins TRBV6-5 and TRBJ1-2; tentative D call: TRBD1 (5 bases). Germline V gene sequence: CDR1 MNHEY, CDR2 SVGAGI. Deletions cut 4 bases from V and 6 bases from J, with 6 bases between. CDR3 length equals 11 residues. The CDR3: CASSSQDGYTF. The CDR3 DNA reads as TGTGCCAGCAGTTCACAGGATGGCTACACCTTC.

This chain uses TRBV14 with TRBJ2-5; tentatively, D is TRBD2 (5 bases). The V gene lost 3 bases and the J gene lost 0 bases, with 14 bases spanning the gap. Looked up from germline, CDR1 is SGHDN and CDR2 is FVKESK. This CDR3 is built from 16 residues. The CDR3 sequence is CASSQWHGGYQETQYF. The CDR3 coding sequence is TGTGCCAGCAGCCAGTGGCACGGCGGGTACCAAGAGACCCAGTACTTC.

Written as DNA, the CDR3 is TGTGCCAGTACCGACTTAGGACATTACTCTGGAAACACCATATATTTT. It encodes CASTDLGHYSGNTIYF. The genes are TRBV19 and TRBJ1-3, with D maybe TRBD1 (5 bases). V was trimmed by 7 bases and J by 0 bases, leaving 16 bases between them. CDR3 length: 16 amino acids. CDR1 is LNHDA and CDR2 is SQIVND in the germline V gene (reference sequence). The full variable domain, its missing parts supplied by reference TRBV19 and TRBJ1-3, is DGGITQSPKYLFRKEGQNVTLSCEQNLNHDAMYWYRQDPGQGLRLIYYSQIVNDFQKGDIAEGYSVSREKKESFPLTVTSAQKNPTAFYLCASTDLGHYSGNTIYFGEGSWLTVV.

This chain links TRBV19 with TRBJ2-7; 8 nucleotides agree with TRBD1. Unmatched junction bases numbered 6, after V lost 5 bases and J lost 6 bases. This CDR3 spans 13 amino acids. Looked up from germline, CDR1 is LNHDA and CDR2 is SQIVND (reference sequence). CDR3 amino acids: CASSLTDRGEQYF. CDR3 DNA: TGTGCCAGTAGTCTTACCGACAGGGGCGAGCAGTACTTC.

Only a few counts were recorded for this clone. This rearrangement joins TRBV19 to TRBJ2-3, with D perhaps TRBD2 (5 bases). CDR3 length equals 15 residues. V gave up 3 bases and J gave up 0 bases, with 10 bases separating them. Germline assignment: CDR1 LNHDA and CDR2 SQIVND (reference sequence). The CDR3 DNA reads as TGTGCCAGTAGTATCGGAGGAAAGAGCACAGATACGCAGTATTTT. This codes for CASSIGGKSTDTQYF.